This T cell receptor beta chain was observed in a study of blood T cells in healthy people across ages. The study, taken as a whole, reports: The recorded TCR beta diversity per million T cells decreased in a roughly linear manner with age. Naive CD4+ cell counts and diversity both ran higher in long-lived than in aged donors.

Sample donors were healthy Caucasian individuals that came from Russia, aged 6 to 90. Together with a sample-barcoded 5' primer, a J-beta primer mix was included in a second PCR lasting about 6 to 11 cycles. In TCRdb, the 5' RACE reads were re-called with MiXCR into one record per CDR3 protein. The sample includes about 780,000 distinct CDR3 sequences, about 45% seen only once; the top ten take over 15%. As to this clonotype: Its antigen remains unknown.

The V gene end was trimmed by 6 bases and the J gene end by 1 base; junction bases not matched to a gene: 6. This CDR3 has 15 residues. Sequencing was carried out using blood. The source of this sequence is an older man in good health. The chain joins TRBV12-3 or TRBV12-4 to TRBJ1-5; 7 bases are shared with TRBD1. The CDR3 DNA is TGTGCCAGCAGGCAAGCGGGACAGAGCAATCAGCCCCAGCATTTT. Amino acid sequence: CASRQAGQSNQPQHF.